The sample holds one count of the clone carrying this TCR beta chain. The sample belongs to a study of blood T cell repertoires in COVID-19. Study summary: Researchers got acute and convalescent COVID-19 samples from the United States, Italy and Spain. T cells, B-cell-depleted T cells, or PBMCs supplied cDNA or gDNA.

CDR1 is LGHDT, CDR2 YNNKEL, per germline (reference sequence). After removal of 5 bases from V and 5 bases from J, the junction contained 16 bases not matched to a gene. There are 17 residues in the CDR3. TCRdb's copy holds only in-frame clones and misses some; the assay was immunoSEQ multiplex PCR. The data contain over 50,000 clones, approximately 73% of them singletons. This chain connects TRBV3-1 (or the pseudogene TRBV3-2) to TRBJ1-2; 8 bases match TRBD1. Sequences were obtained from peripheral blood. The sequence was obtained from a woman aged 50 to 60 with active or convalescent COVID-19. CDR3 DNA sequence: TGTGCCAGCAGCTTCCCCTCCCGACAGGGGAGAGAGTATGGCTACACCTTC. Its protein product is CASSFPSRQGREYGYTF.